The clone carrying this T cell receptor beta chain was detected only a few times. In the authors' methods: Estimates of nucleated cell counts were drawn from the amplification of reference gene primers. Measured with immunoSEQ multiplex PCR; TCRdb has only the in-frame clones, and not every one. V, J and clone size are taken as reported in that table, and D and trimming were inferred from the DNA itself. This table holds 150,000 to 200,000 clones, around 85% found once. This record belongs to a study of blood T cell repertoires in COVID-19. Study summary: Acute and convalescent COVID-19 specimens originated in the United States, Italy and Spain. PBMCs, B-cell-depleted T cells, or T cells were the source of the cDNA or gDNA that made up the material.

CDR3 length equals 17 residues. CDR1 GTSNPN and CDR2 SVGIG come from the germline V gene (reference sequence). V was trimmed by 1 base and J by 5 bases, leaving 21 bases between them. The specimen was peripheral blood. The TCR originated in a man in his 70s with active or convalescent COVID-19. V and J are TRBV30 and TRBJ2-1, with D maybe TRBD2 (6 bases). The CDR3: CAWSASLGLSIHNEQFF. CDR3 sequence (DNA): TGTGCCTGGAGTGCGAGCCTGGGACTCTCGATCCACAATGAGCAGTTCTTC. The complete variable domain, with remaining parts taken from reference TRBV30 and TRBJ2-1, reads SQTIHQWPATLVQPVGSPLSLECTVEGTSNPNLYWYRQAAGRGLQLLFYSVGIGQISSEVPQNLSASRPQDRQFILSSKKLLLSDSGFYLCAWSASLGLSIHNEQFFGPGTRLTVL.